The T cell receptor beta chain described here comes from a study of regulatory T cells in long-lasting Graves disease. Study-level background: Antithyroid drug exposure in newly diagnosed Graves' patients had lasted under 3 months.

V dropped 2 bases and J dropped 3; count of bases not matched to a gene: 8. CDR3 size: 17 residues. The germline V gene encodes CDR1 SGHDT and CDR2 YYEEEE. Construction of TCR beta libraries relied on iRepertoire HTBI primers and on Arm-PCR targeting CDR3 regions. From the multiplex PCR reads, TCRdb called clonotypes with MiXCR, one entry per CDR3 protein. The sample records approximately 470,000 distinct CDR3 sequences, 15% to 20% being singletons. Study outcomes and limitations: Repertoires from persistent disease leaned toward TRBV28, TRBJ1-2 and TRBJ2-5.

This sample's time point: newly diagnosed GD, antithyroid drugs for less than 3 months. Making the TCR library involved RNA that had been extracted from PBMCs. Criteria from the American Thyroid Association guidelines were applied to diagnose Graves' disease. This clonotype was detected many times. The antigen remains undetermined. These same records also appear under a second study, on T cells in Graves' hyperthyroidism and ophthalmopathy. Per that paper: Among clonotypes expanded in thyroid above 0.001, most were also found in blood.

The chain recombines TRBV5-6 with TRBJ2-2; TRBD2 matches at 9 bases. This receptor was identified in a man aged 40-49 years with Graves disease. Material: peripheral blood mononuclear cells (PBMCs), obtained at new diagnosis, from a patient treated with antithyroid drugs. The CDR3 loop reads CASSFSGGRGYTGELFF. CDR3 bases: TGTGCCAGCAGCTTCTCAGGCGGGAGGGGCTACACCGGGGAGCTGTTTTTT.